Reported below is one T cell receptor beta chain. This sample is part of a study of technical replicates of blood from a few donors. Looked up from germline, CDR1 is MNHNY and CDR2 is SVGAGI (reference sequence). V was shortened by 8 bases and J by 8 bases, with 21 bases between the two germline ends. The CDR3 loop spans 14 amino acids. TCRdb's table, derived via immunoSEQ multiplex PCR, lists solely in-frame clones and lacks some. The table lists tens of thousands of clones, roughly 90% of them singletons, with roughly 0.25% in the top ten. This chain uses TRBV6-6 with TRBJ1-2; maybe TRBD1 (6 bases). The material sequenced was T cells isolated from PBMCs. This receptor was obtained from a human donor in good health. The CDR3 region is CASSTDGGAPGYTF. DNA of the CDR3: TGTGCCAGCTCCACCGATGGGGGGGCGCCAGGCTACACCTTC.